This is a list of T cell receptor beta chains from one sample in a study of T cell changes during pregnancy in multiple sclerosis. The table came from immunoSEQ multiplex PCR; TCRdb's copy has only in-frame clones and leaves some out. The sample lists just under 65,000 clones, 95% to 97% occurring once. Source: CD8+ T cells from peripheral blood mononuclear cells, taken after pregnancy. These receptors all come from a female donor with multiple sclerosis, enrolled in a pregnancy study. CDR3s include the opening cysteine and the closing phenylalanine or tryptophan. D genes are given only for firm matches. Clone size is shown for a subset of rows, as once, few, many or a class of expanded clone.

d_call	clone_size	j_call	v_call	cdr3_aa	cdr3_nt
.	once	TRBJ2-1	TRBV29-1	CSVDPESSYNEQFF	TGCAGCGTTGACCCCGAGAGCTCCTACAATGAGCAGTTCTTC
.	.	TRBJ2-1	TRBV13	CASSVSRFSYNEQFF	TGTGCCAGCAGCGTTAGCCGATTCTCCTACAATGAGCAGTTCTTC
TRBD1	.	TRBJ1-2	TRBV9	CASTDRELANYGYTF	TGTGCCAGCACGGACAGGGAATTAGCTAACTATGGCTACACCTTC
TRBD2	.	TRBJ2-1	TRBV2	CALKGSGEGYNEQFF	TGTGCCCTCAAAGGCTCCGGGGAGGGTTACAATGAGCAGTTCTTC
.	.	TRBJ1-5	TRBV2	CASRQVFSNQPQHF	TGTGCCAGCAGACAGGTTTTTAGCAATCAGCCCCAGCATTTT
.	.	TRBJ2-1	TRBV29-1	CSALGGTFDSYNEQFF	TGCAGCGCCCTTGGGGGGACTTTTGACTCCTACAATGAGCAGTTCTTC
.	.	TRBJ2-7	TRBV2	CASSGTGALQSEAPTPYEQYF	TGTGCCAGCAGTGGGACGGGAGCCCTTCAATCGGAAGCCCCCACACCCTACGAGCAGTACTTC
TRBD2	.	TRBJ2-7	TRBV4-1	CASSQDLVAGSYEQYF	TGCGCCAGCAGCCAAGATCTGGTAGCGGGGTCCTACGAGCAGTACTTC
.	.	TRBJ2-2	TRBV28	CASSDKDPPEEVSVEELFF	TGTGCCAGCAGCGACAAGGACCCCCCGGAGGAAGTTTCGGTGGAGGAGCTGTTTTTT
TRBD2	.	TRBJ2-2	TRBV29-1	CSVEIRGTSGRSGELFF	TGCAGCGTTGAAATCAGAGGCACTAGCGGGAGGTCCGGGGAGCTGTTTTTT
TRBD2	.	TRBJ2-7	TRBV11-2	CASSMGGYEQYF	TGTGCCAGCAGTATGGGGGGGTACGAGCAGTACTTC
TRBD1	.	TRBJ1-1	TRBV28	CASSRGQPEAFF	TGTGCCAGCAGTCGGGGACAGCCTGAAGCTTTCTTT
.	.	TRBJ2-7	TRBV7-9	CASSSFADGGISYEQYF	TGTGCCAGCAGCTCCTTTGCGGACGGAGGAATATCCTACGAGCAGTACTTC
TRBD1	.	TRBJ2-7	TRBV28	CASSPQGHYEQYF	TGTGCCAGCAGCCCACAGGGGCACTACGAGCAGTACTTC
.	.	TRBJ1-3	TRBV7-2	CASSLGSSSGNTIYF	TGTGCCAGCAGCTTAGGGAGCAGCTCTGGAAACACCATATATTTT
TRBD1	.	TRBJ2-2	TRBV2	CASRGTVPNTGELFF	TGTGCCAGCAGGGGGACAGTTCCGAACACCGGGGAGCTGTTTTTT
TRBD2	.	TRBJ2-3	TRBV5-1	CASAEGTSGVDTQYF	TGCGCCAGCGCTGAGGGGACTAGCGGGGTGGATACGCAGTATTTT
.	once	TRBJ2-6	TRBV6-1	CASSVPRGIMTGANVLTF	TGTGCCAGCAGTGTTCCCAGGGGAATAATGACTGGGGCCAACGTCCTGACTTTC
.	.	TRBJ2-1	TRBV5-6	CASRTGFNEQFF	TGTGCCAGCCGAACAGGGTTCAATGAGCAGTTCTTC
.	.	TRBJ1-2	TRBV13	CASSLGVGGYTF	TGTGCCAGCAGCTTAGGCGTCGGGGGCTACACCTTC
.	.	TRBJ1-1	TRBV19	CASSMGGANTEAFF	TGTGCCAGTAGTATGGGGGGGGCGAACACTGAAGCTTTCTTT
TRBD1	few	TRBJ1-1	TRBV6-1	CASSDRVWTEAFF	TGTGCCAGCAGCGACAGGGTATGGACTGAAGCTTTCTTT